The clone carrying this TCR beta chain was found many times. The antigen is undetermined. The data are from a study of neurological immune-mediated disorders. Study-level findings and limits: Falling below healthy controls, multiple sclerosis showed the least TCR clonal expansion, while HTLV-1-associated myelopathy showed the most.

5'RACE with 10-nucleotide random UMIs generated the cDNA. Over 170 million TCR-beta sequences from 15-18 subjects came out of each sequencing run. TCRdb used MiXCR to reprocess the 5' RACE reads, holding one entry per CDR3 protein. Here the sample spans about 27,000 distinct CDR3 sequences, roughly 21% being singletons. V was clipped by 0 bases and J by 3 bases, with 5 bases between them. Germline lookup yields CDR1 SGHTA and CDR2 FQGTGA. This CDR3 is 13 amino acids long. Preparation of the unsorted libraries drew on 2 million PBMCs stored at -80 C. Sequencing was done on a sample of PBMCs. This TCR derives from a woman in her fifties or sixties in good health. J is TRBJ1-1 and V is TRBV7-3; D is undetermined. CDR3 region: CASSLTEDTEAFF. In DNA form, the CDR3 reads TGTGCCAGCAGCTTAACTGAAGACACTGAAGCTTTCTTT.